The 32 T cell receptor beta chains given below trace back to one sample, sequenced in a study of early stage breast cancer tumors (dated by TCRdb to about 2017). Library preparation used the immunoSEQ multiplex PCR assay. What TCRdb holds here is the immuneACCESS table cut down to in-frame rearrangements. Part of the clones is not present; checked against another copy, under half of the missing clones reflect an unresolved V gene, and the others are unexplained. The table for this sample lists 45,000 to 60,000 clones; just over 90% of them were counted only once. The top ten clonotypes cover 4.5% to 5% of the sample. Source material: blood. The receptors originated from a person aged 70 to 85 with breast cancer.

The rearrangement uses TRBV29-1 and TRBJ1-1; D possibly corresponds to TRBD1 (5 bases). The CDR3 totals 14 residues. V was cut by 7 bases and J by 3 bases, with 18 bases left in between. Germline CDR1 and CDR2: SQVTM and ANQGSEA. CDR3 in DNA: TGCAGCGCTGAGGTCCAGGGATTGGACACTGAAGCTTTCTTT. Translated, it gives CSAEVQGLDTEAFF.

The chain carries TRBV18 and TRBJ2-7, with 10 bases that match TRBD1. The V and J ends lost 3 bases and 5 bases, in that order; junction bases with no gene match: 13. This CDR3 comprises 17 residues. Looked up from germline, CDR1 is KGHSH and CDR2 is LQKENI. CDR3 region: CASSPSTPGTGAHEQYF. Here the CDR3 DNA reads TGTGCCAGCTCACCTAGCACTCCCGGGACAGGGGCCCACGAGCAGTACTTC.

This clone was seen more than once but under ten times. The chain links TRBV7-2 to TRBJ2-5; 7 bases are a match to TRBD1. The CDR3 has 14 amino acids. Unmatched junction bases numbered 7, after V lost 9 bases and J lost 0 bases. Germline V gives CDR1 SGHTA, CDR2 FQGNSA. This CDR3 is CASEGGAYQETQYF. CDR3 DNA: TGTGCCAGTGAAGGGGGCGCGTACCAAGAGACCCAGTACTTC.

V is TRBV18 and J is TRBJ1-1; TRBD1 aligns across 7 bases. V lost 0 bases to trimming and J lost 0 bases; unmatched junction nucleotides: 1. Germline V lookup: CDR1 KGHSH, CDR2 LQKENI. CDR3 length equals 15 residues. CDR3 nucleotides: TGTGCCAGCTCACCACCGGGACAGATGAACACTGAAGCTTTCTTT. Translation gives CASSPPGQMNTEAFF.

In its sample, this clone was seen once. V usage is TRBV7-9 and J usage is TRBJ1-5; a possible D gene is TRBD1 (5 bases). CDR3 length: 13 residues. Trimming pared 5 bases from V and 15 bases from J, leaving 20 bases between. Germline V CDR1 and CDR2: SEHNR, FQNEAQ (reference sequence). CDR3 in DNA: TGTGCCAGCAGCAAATCGGGGGGGGACCTCGTGCATTTT. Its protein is CASSKSGGDLVHF.

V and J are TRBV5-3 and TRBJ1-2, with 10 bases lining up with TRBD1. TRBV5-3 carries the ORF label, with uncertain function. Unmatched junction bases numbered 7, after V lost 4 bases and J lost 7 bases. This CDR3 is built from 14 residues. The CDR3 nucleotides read TGTGCCAGAAGCCAGGGACAGGGGACCCCTGGCTACACCTTC. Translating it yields CARSQGQGTPGYTF.

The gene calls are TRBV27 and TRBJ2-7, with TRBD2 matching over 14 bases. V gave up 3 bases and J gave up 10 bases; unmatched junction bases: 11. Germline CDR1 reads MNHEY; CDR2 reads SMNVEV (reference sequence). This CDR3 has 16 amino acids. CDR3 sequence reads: CASSFRWGLAGEVQYF. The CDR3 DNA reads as TGTGCCAGCAGTTTTAGGTGGGGACTAGCGGGAGAGGTTCAGTACTTC.

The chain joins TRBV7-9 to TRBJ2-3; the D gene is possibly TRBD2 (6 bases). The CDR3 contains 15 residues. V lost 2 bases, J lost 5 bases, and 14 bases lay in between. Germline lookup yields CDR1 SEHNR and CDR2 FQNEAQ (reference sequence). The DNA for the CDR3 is TGTGCCAGCAGCTTATCGGTGGGGGGTGGAGATACGCAGTATTTT. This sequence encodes CASSLSVGGGDTQYF.

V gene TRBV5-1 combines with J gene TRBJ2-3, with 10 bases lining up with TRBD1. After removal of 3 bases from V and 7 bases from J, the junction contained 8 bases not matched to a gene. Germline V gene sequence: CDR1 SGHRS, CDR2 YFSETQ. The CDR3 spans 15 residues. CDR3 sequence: CASSWGQGFGNTQYF. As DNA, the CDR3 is TGCGCCAGCAGCTGGGGACAGGGGTTCGGTAATACGCAGTATTTT.

The CDR3: CASSLQGATNEKLFF. The CDR3, as DNA: TGTGCCAGCAGCTTACAGGGGGCAACTAATGAAAAACTGTTTTTT. This chain links TRBV7-9 with TRBJ1-4, with 7 bases matching TRBD1. Germline V gene lookup returns CDR1 SEHNR and CDR2 FQNEAQ (reference sequence). The ends lost 2 bases at V and 0 bases at J; junction bases unmatched: 0. The CDR3 sequence is 15 residues long.

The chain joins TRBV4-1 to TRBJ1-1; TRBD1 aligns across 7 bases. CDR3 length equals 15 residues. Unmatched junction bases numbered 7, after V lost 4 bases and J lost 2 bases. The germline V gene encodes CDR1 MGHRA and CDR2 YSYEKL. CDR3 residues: CASSRRTGGNTEAFF. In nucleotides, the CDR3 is TGCGCCAGCAGCCGCCGGACAGGCGGCAACACTGAAGCTTTCTTT.

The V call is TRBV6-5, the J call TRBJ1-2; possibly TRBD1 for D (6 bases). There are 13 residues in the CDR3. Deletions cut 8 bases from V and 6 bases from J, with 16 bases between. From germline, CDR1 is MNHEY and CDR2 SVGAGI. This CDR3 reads CASQQGQYNGYTF. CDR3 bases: TGTGCCAGCCAACAGGGTCAGTACAATGGCTACACCTTC.

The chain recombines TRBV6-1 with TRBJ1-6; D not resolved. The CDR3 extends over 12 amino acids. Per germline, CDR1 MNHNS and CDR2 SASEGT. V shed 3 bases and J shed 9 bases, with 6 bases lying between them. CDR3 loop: CASSDPGSPLHF. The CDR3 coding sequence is TGTGCCAGCAGTGATCCCGGTTCACCCCTCCACTTT.

The DNA for the CDR3 is TGCACCAGCAGCCACCCCAACACAGATACGCAGTATTTT. Protein: CTSSHPNTDTQYF. The rearrangement links TRBV1 to TRBJ2-3; the D segment call TRBD1 is taken from the table without a DNA check. TRBV1 is termed a pseudogene. This CDR3 comprises 13 residues.

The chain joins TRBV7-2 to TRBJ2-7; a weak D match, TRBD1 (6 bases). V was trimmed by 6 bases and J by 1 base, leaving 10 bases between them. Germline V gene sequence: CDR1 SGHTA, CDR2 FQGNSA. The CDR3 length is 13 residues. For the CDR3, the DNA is TGTGCCAGCAGTACAGGGCTATCCTACGAGCAGTACTTC. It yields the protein CASSTGLSYEQYF.

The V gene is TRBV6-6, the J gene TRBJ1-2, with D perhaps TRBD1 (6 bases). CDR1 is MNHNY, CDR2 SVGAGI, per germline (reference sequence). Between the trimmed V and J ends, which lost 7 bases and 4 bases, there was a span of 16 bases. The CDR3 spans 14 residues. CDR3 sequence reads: CASTQGGGGYGYTF. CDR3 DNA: TGTGCCAGCACCCAAGGGGGGGGCGGCTATGGCTACACCTTC.

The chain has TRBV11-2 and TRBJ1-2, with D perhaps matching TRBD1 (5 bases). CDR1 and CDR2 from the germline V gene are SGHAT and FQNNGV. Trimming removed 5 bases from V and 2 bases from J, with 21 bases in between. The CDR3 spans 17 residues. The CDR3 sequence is CASSPTGGSAGNYGYTF. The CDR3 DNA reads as TGTGCCAGCAGCCCTACCGGGGGATCTGCGGGAAACTATGGCTACACCTTC. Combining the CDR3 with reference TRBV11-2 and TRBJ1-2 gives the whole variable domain EAGVAQSPRYKIIEKRQSVAFWCNPISGHATLYWYQQILGQGPKLLIQFQNNGVVDDSQLPKDRFSAERLKGVDSTLKIQPAKLEDSAVYLCASSPTGGSAGNYGYTFGSGTRLTVV.

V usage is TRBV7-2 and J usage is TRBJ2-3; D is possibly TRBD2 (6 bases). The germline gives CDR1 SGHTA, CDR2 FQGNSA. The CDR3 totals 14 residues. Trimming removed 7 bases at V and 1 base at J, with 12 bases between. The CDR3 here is CASTLGGGTDTQYF. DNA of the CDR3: TGTGCCAGCACACTGGGCGGGGGCACAGATACGCAGTATTTT.

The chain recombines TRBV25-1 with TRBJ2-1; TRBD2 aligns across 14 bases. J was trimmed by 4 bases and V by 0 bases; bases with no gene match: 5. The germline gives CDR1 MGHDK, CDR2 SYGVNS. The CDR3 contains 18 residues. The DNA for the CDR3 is TGTGCCAGCAGTGAATATGGGACTAGCGGGGGATTATACAATGAGCAGTTCTTC. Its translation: CASSEYGTSGGLYNEQFF. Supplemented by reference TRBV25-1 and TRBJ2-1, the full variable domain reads EADIYQTPRYLVIGTGKKITLECSQTMGHDKMYWYQQDPGMELHLIHYSYGVNSTEKGDLSSESTVSRIRTEHFPLTLESARPSHTSQYLCASSEYGTSGGLYNEQFFGPGTRLTVL.

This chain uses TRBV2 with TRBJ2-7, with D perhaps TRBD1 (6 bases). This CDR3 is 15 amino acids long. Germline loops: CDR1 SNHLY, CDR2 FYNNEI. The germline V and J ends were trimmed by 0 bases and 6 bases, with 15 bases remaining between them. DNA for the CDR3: TGTGCCAGCAGTGAAGCCCTTACAGGGTACGGCGAGCAGTACTTC. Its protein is CASSEALTGYGEQYF.

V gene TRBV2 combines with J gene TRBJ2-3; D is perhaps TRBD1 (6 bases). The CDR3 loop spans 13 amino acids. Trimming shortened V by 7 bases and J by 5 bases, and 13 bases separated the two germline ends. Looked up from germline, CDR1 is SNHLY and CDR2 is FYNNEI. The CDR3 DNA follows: TGTGCCAGCAATCACAGGGAAGTAGATACGCAGTATTTT. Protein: CASNHREVDTQYF.

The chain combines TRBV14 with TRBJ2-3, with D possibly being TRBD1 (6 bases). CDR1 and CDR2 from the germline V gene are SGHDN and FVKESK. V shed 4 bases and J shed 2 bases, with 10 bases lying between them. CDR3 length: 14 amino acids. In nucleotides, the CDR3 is TGTGCCAGCAGCCTCGGACAGTTCACAGATACGCAGTATTTT. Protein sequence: CASSLGQFTDTQYF.

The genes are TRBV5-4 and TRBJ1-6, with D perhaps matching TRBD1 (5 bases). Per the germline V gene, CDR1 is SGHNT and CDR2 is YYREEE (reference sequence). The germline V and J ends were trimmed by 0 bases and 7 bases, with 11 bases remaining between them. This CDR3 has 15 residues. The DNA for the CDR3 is TGTGCCAGCAGCTTGGCAGTCAGGGCCAATTCACCCCTCCACTTT. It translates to CASSLAVRANSPLHF. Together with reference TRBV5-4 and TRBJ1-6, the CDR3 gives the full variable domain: ETGVTQSPTHLIKTRGQQVTLRCSSQSGHNTVSWYQQALGQGPQFIFQYYREEENGRGNFPPRFSGLQFPNYSSELNVNALELDDSALYLCASSLAVRANSPLHFGNGTRLTVT.

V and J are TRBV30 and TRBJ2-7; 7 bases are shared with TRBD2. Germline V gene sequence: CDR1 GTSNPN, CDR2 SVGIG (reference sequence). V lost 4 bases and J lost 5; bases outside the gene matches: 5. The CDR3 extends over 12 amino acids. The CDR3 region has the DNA TGTGCCTGGACACCTGGGAGGGACGAGCAGTACTTC. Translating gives CAWTPGRDEQYF.

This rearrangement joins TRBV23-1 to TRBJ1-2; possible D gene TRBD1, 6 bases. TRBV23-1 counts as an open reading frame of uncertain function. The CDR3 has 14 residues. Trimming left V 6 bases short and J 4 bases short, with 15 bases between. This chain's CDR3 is CASRQGLRGYGYTF. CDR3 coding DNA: TGCGCCAGCAGACAGGGCCTCAGGGGCTATGGCTACACCTTC.

CDR3 residues: CASSLVPGYGYTF. The CDR3 DNA sequence: TGCGCCAGCAGCTTGGTACCAGGCTATGGCTACACCTTC. This chain connects TRBV5-1 to TRBJ1-2, with D uncertain. The CDR3 has 13 amino acids. V lost 0 bases, J lost 4 bases, and 7 bases lay in between. Germline-derived CDR1 and CDR2 are SGHRS and YFSETQ.

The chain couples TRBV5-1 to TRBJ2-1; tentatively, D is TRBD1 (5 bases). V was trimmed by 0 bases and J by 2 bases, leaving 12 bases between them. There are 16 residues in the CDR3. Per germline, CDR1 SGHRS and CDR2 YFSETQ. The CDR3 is CASSLGARGTYNEQFF. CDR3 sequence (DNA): TGCGCCAGCAGCTTGGGGGCTAGGGGTACCTACAATGAGCAGTTCTTC.

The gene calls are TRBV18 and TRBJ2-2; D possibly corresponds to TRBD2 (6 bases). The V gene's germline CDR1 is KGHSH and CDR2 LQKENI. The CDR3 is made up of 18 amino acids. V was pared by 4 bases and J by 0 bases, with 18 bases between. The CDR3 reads CASSLLTGRGANTGELFF. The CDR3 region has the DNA TGTGCCAGCTCACTCCTTACGGGACGCGGGGCGAACACCGGGGAGCTGTTTTTT.

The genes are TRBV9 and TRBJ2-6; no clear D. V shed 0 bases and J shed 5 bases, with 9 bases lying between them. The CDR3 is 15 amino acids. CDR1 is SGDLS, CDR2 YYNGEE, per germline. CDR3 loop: CASSVGLLRANVLTF. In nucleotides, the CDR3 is TGTGCCAGCAGCGTAGGTCTCCTCCGGGCCAACGTCCTGACTTTC.

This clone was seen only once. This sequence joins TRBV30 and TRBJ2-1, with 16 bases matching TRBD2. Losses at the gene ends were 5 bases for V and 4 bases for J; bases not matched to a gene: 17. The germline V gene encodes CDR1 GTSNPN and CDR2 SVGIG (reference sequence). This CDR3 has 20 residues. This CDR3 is CAWLQPGLAGGGRIYNEQFF. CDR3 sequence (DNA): TGTGCCTGGCTCCAGCCGGGACTAGCGGGAGGGGGGAGGATATACAATGAGCAGTTCTTC.

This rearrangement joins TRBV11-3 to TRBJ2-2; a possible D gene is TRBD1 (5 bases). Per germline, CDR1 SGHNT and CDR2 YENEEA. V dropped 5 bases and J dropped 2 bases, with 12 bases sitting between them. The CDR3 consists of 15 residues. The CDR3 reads CASSQAGINTGELFF. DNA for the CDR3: TGTGCCAGCAGCCAGGCAGGGATAAACACCGGGGAGCTGTTTTTT. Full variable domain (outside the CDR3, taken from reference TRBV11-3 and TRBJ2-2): EAGVVQSPRYKIIEKKQPVAFWCNPISGHNTLYWYLQNLGQGPELLIRYENEEAVDDSQLPKDRFSAERLKGVDSTLKIQPAELGDSAVYLCASSQAGINTGELFFGEGSRLTVL.

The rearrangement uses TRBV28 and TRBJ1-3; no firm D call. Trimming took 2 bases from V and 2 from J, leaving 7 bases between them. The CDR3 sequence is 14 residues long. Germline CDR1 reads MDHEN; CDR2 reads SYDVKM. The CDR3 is CASSLGQPGNTIYF. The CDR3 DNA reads TGTGCCAGCAGTTTAGGGCAGCCTGGAAACACCATATATTTT.